This T cell receptor (beta chain) was sequenced for a study of control samples from healthy donors and cancer patients. Germline V gene sequence: CDR1 LGHNT, CDR2 FRNRAP. V was trimmed by 5 bases and J by 0 bases, leaving 8 bases between them. CDR3 length: 14 amino acids. Clones were read by immunoSEQ multiplex PCR, and TCRdb kept only the in-frame ones, dropping some. The profile covers about 170,000 clones, with 85% to 95% appearing a single time and 1.3% taken by the ten largest. The receptor was derived from a woman aged 18 to 35 in good health. The J gene is TRBJ2-1, the V gene TRBV12-5; D is unresolved. The sequenced material came from blood. The CDR3 bases are TGTGCTAGTGGTGCGCCTGCCTCCTACAATGAGCAGTTCTTC. Its protein product is CASGAPASYNEQFF.